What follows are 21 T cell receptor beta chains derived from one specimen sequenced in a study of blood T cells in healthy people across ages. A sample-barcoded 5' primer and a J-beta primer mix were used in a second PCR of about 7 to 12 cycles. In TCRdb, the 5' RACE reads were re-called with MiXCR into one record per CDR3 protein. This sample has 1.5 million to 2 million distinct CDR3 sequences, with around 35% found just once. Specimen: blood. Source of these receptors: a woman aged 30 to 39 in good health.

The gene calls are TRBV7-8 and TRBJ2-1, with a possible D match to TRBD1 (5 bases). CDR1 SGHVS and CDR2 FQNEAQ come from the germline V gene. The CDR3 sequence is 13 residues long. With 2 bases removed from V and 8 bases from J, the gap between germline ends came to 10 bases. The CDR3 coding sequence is TGTGCCAGCAGCTTATCTCCCAGGGATGAGCAGTTCTTC. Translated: CASSLSPRDEQFF.

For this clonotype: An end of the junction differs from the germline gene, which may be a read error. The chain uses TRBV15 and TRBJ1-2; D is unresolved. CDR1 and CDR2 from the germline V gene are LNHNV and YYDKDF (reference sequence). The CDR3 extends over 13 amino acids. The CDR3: CATSRASNYGYIF. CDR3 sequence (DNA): TGTGCCACCAGCAGAGCGTCTAACTATGGCTACATCTTC.

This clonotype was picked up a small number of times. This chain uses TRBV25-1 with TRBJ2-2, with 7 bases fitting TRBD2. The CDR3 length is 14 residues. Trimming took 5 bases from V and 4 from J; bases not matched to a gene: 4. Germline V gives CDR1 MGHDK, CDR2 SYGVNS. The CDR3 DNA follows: TGTGCCAGCAGTACGTGGGAGGGCACCGGGGAGCTGTTTTTT. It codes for CASSTWEGTGELFF.

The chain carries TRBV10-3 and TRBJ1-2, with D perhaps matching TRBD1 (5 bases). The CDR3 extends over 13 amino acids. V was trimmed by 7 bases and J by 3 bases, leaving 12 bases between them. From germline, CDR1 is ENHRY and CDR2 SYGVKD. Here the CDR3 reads CAIKTGTDYGYTF. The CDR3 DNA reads TGTGCCATCAAAACGGGGACTGACTATGGCTACACCTTC.

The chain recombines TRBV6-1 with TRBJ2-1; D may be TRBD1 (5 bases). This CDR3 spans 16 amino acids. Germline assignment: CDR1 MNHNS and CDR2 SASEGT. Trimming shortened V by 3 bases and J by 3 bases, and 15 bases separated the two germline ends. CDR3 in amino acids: CASSDKSGKVYNEQFF. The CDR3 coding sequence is TGTGCCAGCAGTGACAAATCAGGGAAGGTCTACAATGAGCAGTTCTTC.

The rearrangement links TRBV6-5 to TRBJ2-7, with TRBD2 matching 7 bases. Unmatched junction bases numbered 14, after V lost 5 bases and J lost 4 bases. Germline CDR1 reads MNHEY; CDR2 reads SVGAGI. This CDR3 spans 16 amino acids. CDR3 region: CASSRSSGVQGYEQYF. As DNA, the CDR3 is TGTGCCAGCAGTCGCTCGAGCGGGGTTCAAGGGTACGAGCAGTACTTC.

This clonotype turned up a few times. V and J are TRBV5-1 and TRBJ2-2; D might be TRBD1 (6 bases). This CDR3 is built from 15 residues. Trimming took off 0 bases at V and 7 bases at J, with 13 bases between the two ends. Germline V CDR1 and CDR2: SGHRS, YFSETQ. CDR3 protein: CASSLDGTRGGELFF. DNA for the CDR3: TGCGCCAGCAGCTTGGATGGGACAAGAGGCGGGGAGCTGTTTTTT.

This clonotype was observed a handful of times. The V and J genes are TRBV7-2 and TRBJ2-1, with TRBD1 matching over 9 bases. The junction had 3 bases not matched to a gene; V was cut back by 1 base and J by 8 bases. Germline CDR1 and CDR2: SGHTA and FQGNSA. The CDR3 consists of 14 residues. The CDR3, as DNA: TGTGCCAGCAGCTTAGGGACAGGGGTGTATGAGCAGTTCTTC. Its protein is CASSLGTGVYEQFF.

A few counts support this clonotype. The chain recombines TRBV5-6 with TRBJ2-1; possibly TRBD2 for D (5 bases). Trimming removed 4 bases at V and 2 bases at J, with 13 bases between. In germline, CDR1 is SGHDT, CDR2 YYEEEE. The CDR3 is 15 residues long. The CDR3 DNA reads TGTGCCAGCAGCCCCGAAGGCGGGCCCTACAATGAGCAGTTCTTC. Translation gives CASSPEGGPYNEQFF.

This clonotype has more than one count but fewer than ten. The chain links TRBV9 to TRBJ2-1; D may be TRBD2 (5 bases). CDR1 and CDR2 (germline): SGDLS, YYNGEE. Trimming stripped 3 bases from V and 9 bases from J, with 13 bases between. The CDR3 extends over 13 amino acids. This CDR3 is CASSDPGRFEQFF. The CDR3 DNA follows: TGTGCCAGCAGCGATCCGGGAAGGTTTGAGCAGTTCTTC.

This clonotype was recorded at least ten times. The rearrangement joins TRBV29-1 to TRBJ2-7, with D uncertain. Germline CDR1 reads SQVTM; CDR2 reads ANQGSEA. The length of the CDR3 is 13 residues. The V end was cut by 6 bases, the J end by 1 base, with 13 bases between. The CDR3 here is CSVKDIKSYEQYF. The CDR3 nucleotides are TGCAGCGTAAAAGACATTAAGTCCTACGAGCAGTACTTC.

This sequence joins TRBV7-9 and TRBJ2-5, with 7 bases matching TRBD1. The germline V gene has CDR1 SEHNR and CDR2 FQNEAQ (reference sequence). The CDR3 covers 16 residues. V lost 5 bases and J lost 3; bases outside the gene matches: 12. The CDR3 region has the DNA TGTGCCAGCAGCACAATATCCGGGACAGTGAAAGAGACCCAGTACTTC. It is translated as CASSTISGTVKETQYF.

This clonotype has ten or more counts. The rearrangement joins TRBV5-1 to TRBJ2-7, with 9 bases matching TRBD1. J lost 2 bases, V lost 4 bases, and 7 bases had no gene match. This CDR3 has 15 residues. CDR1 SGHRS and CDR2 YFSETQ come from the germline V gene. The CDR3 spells CASSVGQGAPYEQYF. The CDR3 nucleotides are TGCGCCAGCAGCGTGGGACAGGGAGCCCCCTACGAGCAGTACTTC.

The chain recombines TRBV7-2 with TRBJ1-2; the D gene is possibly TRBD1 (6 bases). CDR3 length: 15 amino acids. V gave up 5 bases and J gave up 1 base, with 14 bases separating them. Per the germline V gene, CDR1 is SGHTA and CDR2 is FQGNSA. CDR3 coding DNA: TGTGCCAGCAGCATGGGCGGACAGATTAACTATGGCTACACCTTC. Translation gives CASSMGGQINYGYTF.

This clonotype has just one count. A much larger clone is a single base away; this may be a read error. The CDR3 spells CASSASANEQFF. The CDR3 nucleotides read TGCGCCAGCAGCGCCAGTGCGAATGAGCAGTTCTTC. This chain connects TRBV5-1 to TRBJ2-1; no clear D. This CDR3 contains 12 residues. Trimming cost V 4 bases and J 7 bases, with 9 bases left between them. Per germline, CDR1 SGHRS and CDR2 YFSETQ.

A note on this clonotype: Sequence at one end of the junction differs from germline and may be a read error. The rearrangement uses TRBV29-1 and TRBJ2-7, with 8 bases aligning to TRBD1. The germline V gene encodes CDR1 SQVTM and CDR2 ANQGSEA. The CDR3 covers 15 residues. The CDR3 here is CSVVPRGQLTYVQYF. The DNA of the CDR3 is TGCAGCGTTGTTCCCAGGGGGCAATTAACCTACGTGCAGTACTTC.

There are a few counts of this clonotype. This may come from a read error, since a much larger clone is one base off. The CDR3 loop is CTSRHSGEQFF. The CDR3 DNA reads TGTACCAGCAGACATAGCGGGGAGCAGTTCTTC. V usage is TRBV3-1 and J usage is TRBJ2-1; TRBD2 agrees at 7 bases. The CDR3 spans 11 residues. The germline V gene encodes CDR1 LGHDT and CDR2 YNNKEL (reference sequence).

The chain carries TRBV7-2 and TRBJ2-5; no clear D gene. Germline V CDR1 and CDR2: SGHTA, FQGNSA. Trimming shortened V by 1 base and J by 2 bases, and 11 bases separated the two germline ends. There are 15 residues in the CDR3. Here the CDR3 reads CASSLEESSQETQYF. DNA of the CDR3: TGTGCCAGCAGCTTAGAAGAGTCCAGTCAAGAGACCCAGTACTTC. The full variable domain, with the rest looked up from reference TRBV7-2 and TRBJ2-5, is GAGVSQSPSNKVTEKGKDVELRCDPISGHTALYWYRQSLGQGLEFLIYFQGNSAPDKSGLPSDRFSAERTGGSVSTLTIQRTQQEDSAVYLCASSLEESSQETQYFGPGTRLLVL.

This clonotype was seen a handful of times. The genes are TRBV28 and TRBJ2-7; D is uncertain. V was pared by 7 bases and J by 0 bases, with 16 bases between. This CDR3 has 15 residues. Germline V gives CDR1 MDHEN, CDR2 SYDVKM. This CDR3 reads CASTPTVISSYEQYF. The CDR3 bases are TGTGCCAGCACCCCTACGGTCATCAGCTCCTACGAGCAGTACTTC.

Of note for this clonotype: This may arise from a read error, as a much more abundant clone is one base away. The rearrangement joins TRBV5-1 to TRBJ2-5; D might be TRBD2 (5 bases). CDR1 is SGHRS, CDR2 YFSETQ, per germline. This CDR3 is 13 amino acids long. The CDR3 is CASSDDFGETQHF. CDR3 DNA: TGCGCCAGCAGCGACGACTTCGGGGAGACCCAGCACTTC.

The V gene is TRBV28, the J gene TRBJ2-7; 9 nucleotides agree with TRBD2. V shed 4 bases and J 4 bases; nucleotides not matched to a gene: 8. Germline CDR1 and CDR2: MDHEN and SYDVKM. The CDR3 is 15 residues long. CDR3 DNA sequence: TGTGCCAGCAGTTCCGTTGGGCGGGAGGGGTACGAGCAGTACTTC. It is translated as CASSSVGREGYEQYF.